The clone carrying this TCR beta chain has ten or more counts. Its antigen is still unknown. Other DNA sequences in this sample translate to the same CDR3. This record belongs to a study of metastatic and nonmetastatic thyroid tumors. Overall study results and limits: When malignant thyroid tumors were compared with benign nodules, TCR beta diversity was reportedly significantly higher in the malignant tumors. This held in both blood and tumor samples.

This CDR3 spans 14 amino acids. V lost 7 bases and J 0 bases, leaving 11 bases between the germline ends. CDR1 and CDR2 (germline): MNHEY, SMNVEV (reference sequence). Via MiXCR, TCRdb re-called the PCR reads. The top ten clones hold 8% to 11% of a sample with around 20,000 clones, roughly a quarter of them seen once. Prior to thyroid surgery, none of the patients had received any treatment. The sequenced sample was tumor tissue. This sequence was found in a female donor with papillary thyroid cancer or a benign thyroid nodule (not recorded which). Some clones in this sample may be carry-over from other donors' samples. The rearrangement joins TRBV27 to TRBJ2-3; no firm D call. DNA for the CDR3: TGTGCCAGCACCACCAGACCTAGCACAGATACGCAGTATTTT. It yields the protein CASTTRPSTDTQYF.